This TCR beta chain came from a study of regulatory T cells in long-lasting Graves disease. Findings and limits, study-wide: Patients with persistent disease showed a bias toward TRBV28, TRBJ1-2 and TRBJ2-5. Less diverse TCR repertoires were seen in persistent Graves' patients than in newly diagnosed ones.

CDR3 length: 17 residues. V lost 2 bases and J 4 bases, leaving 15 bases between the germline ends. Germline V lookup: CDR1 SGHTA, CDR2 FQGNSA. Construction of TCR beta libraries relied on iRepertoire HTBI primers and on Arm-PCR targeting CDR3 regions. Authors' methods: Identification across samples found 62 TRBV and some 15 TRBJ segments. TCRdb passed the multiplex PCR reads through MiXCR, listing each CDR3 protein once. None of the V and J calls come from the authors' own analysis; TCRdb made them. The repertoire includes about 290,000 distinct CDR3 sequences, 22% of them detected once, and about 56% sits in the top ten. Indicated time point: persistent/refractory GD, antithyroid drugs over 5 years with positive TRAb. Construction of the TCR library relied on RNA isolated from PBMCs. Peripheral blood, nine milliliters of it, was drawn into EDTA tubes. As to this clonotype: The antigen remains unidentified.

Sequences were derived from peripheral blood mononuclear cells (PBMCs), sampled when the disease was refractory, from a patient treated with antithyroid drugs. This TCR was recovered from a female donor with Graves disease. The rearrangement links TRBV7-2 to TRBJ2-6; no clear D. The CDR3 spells CASSLLLMGYGANVLTF. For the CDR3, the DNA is TGTGCCAGCAGCTTATTACTGATGGGGTACGGGGCCAACGTCCTGACTTTC.